These 30 T cell receptor beta chains share one sample of origin, sequenced in a study of T-cell reconstitution after alpha-beta-depleted transplantation in children. Unique molecular identifiers were incorporated during preparation of the TCRbeta library. MiXCR, applied by TCRdb to the PCR reads, yields one record per CDR3 protein. The repertoire holds just under 350,000 distinct CDR3 sequences, with around 15% as singletons. The input for sequencing was PBMCs, mostly from graft donor cells, taken 360 days after TCRalphabeta/CD19-depleted stem cell transplant. The receptors were sampled from a male patient between 2 and 10 years old who had a stem cell transplant for acute lymphoblastic leukemia, so the T cells may come from the graft donor.

The V gene is TRBV5-1, the J gene TRBJ2-2; D uncertain. V lost 5 bases and J lost 0, with 8 bases in between. This CDR3 region has 14 residues. Germline V gene data show CDR1 as SGHRS and CDR2 as YFSETQ. The CDR3 spells CASSPGSNTGELFF. Written as DNA, the CDR3 is TGCGCCAGCAGTCCGGGCTCGAACACCGGGGAGCTGTTTTTT.

This clonotype was counted a few times. The J gene is TRBJ2-3, the V gene TRBV4-2; D uncertain. V was cut by 4 bases and J by 2 bases, with 7 bases left in between. This CDR3 is 13 amino acids long. Germline V gives CDR1 LGHNA, CDR2 YNFKEQ. The CDR3 DNA reads TGTGCCAGCAGCCCCCTTCCCACAGATACGCAGTATTTT. Translating it yields CASSPLPTDTQYF.

This clonotype was observed a few times. DNA for the CDR3: TGCGCCAGCAGCTTGGGAGTAGCGGGCAATGAGCAGTTCTTC. Translation gives CASSLGVAGNEQFF. The chain carries TRBV5-1 and TRBJ2-1; 7 nucleotides line up with TRBD2. Looked up from germline, CDR1 is SGHRS and CDR2 is YFSETQ. The V segment lost 0 bases and the J segment 6 bases; nucleotides outside the gene matches: 3. The CDR3 runs to 14 residues.

V is TRBV7-3 and J is TRBJ2-1, with 14 bases lining up with TRBD2. The CDR3 runs 15 residues. The trim removed 5 bases at V and 6 bases at J, leaving 3 bases unmatched. CDR1 is SGHTA, CDR2 FQGTGA, per germline. The CDR3 here is CASSTGLAGVNEQFF. The DNA for the CDR3 is TGTGCCAGCAGCACGGGACTAGCGGGAGTCAATGAGCAGTTCTTC.

The sample holds a few counts of this clonotype. The J gene is TRBJ1-5, the V gene TRBV12-3 or TRBV12-4; D remains ambiguous. The V gene lost 0 bases and the J gene lost 2 bases, with 14 bases spanning the gap. This CDR3 contains 17 residues. CDR3 sequence (DNA): TGTGCCAGCAGTTTAGCCTCCCCGAAGTGGGGCAATCAGCCCCAGCATTTT. Translated, it gives CASSLASPKWGNQPQHF.

The gene calls are TRBV12-3 or TRBV12-4 and TRBJ2-1; the D gene is possibly TRBD2 (5 bases). Trimming removed 3 bases at V and 6 bases at J, with 9 bases between. The CDR3 extends over 13 amino acids. CDR3 region: CASSFGAVNEQFF. In DNA form, the CDR3 reads TGTGCCAGCAGTTTCGGAGCGGTCAATGAGCAGTTCTTC.

This clonotype has only a few counts. The CDR3: CASSQDIGPSGRREQFF. CDR3 nucleotide sequence: TGCGCCAGCAGCCAAGATATTGGGCCTAGCGGGAGGCGGGAGCAGTTCTTC. The rearrangement uses TRBV4-3 and TRBJ2-1; 11 nucleotides match TRBD2. CDR1 is LGHNA and CDR2 is YSLEER in the germline V gene. This CDR3 has 17 amino acids. Trimming took 0 bases from V and 10 from J; bases not matched to a gene: 11.

This clonotype was counted ten times or more. The V and J genes are TRBV15 and TRBJ2-1; 9 positions agree with TRBD2. The CDR3 contains 15 residues. The ends lost 8 bases at V and 6 bases at J; junction bases unmatched: 11. CDR1 LNHNV and CDR2 YYDKDF come from the germline V gene (reference sequence). The CDR3 DNA reads as TGTGCCACCTCCGAAGGGACTAGCCCGGTCAATGAGCAGTTCTTC. Its translation is CATSEGTSPVNEQFF.

This clonotype was counted a few times. The chain joins TRBV12-3 or TRBV12-4 to TRBJ2-1, with D tentatively TRBD2 (5 bases). The CDR3 runs to 16 residues. Trimming left V 3 bases short and J 6 bases short, with 18 bases between. This chain's CDR3 is CASSFITSLEVNEQFF. CDR3 DNA: TGTGCCAGCAGTTTCATTACTAGTTTGGAAGTCAATGAGCAGTTCTTC.

This CDR3 reads CASSFPGTRHYEQYF. CDR3 DNA sequence: TGTGCCAGCAGTTTCCCCGGGACTAGACACTACGAGCAGTACTTC. The chain recombines TRBV6-2 or TRBV6-3 with TRBJ2-7; the match to TRBD2 covers 8 bases. The germline CDR1 and CDR2 sequences are MNHEY and SVGEGT. The V gene end was trimmed by 4 bases and the J gene end by 3 bases; junction bases not matched to a gene: 8. The CDR3 contains 15 residues.

The V gene is TRBV28, the J gene TRBJ2-3; D is undetermined. The V gene's germline CDR1 is MDHEN and CDR2 SYDVKM. V dropped 4 bases and J dropped 5 bases, with 19 bases sitting between them. This CDR3 spans 16 amino acids. The CDR3 loop is CASSSRSDWWGDTQYF. CDR3 coding DNA: TGTGCCAGCAGTTCCCGGAGCGACTGGTGGGGAGATACGCAGTATTTT.

This clonotype was counted at least ten times. V is TRBV3-1 and J is TRBJ2-7; D is possibly TRBD1 (5 bases). This CDR3 region has 14 residues. Germline CDR1 reads LGHDT; CDR2 reads YNNKEL (reference sequence). V was pared by 4 bases and J by 0 bases, with 10 bases between. The CDR3 nucleotides are TGTGCCAGCAGCCGTTCAGGGTTCTCCTACGAGCAGTACTTC. As protein: CASSRSGFSYEQYF.

In its sample, this clonotype was seen many times. The chain links TRBV5-1 to TRBJ2-3, with TRBD2 matching over 11 bases. The trim removed 2 bases at V and 5 bases at J, leaving 16 bases unmatched. The CDR3 spans 19 residues. Germline V gene data show CDR1 as SGHRS and CDR2 as YFSETQ. CDR3 sequence: CASSFVTPPRLAGQDTQYF. CDR3 DNA: TGCGCCAGCAGCTTTGTCACCCCGCCTAGACTAGCGGGACAAGATACGCAGTATTTT.

The chain carries TRBV2 and TRBJ2-2, with D perhaps matching TRBD2 (6 bases). Germline V gives CDR1 SNHLY, CDR2 FYNNEI. CDR3 size: 15 residues. V shed 7 bases and J shed 3 bases, with 15 bases lying between them. As DNA, the CDR3 is TGTGCCAGCATGGAGGGCGTAGCGGACACCGGGGAGCTGTTTTTT. This sequence encodes CASMEGVADTGELFF.

This clonotype was seen a handful of times. V usage is TRBV5-6 and J usage is TRBJ2-7; D assignment may be TRBD1 or TRBD2 (5 bases each). CDR3 length: 12 amino acids. Germline CDR1 and CDR2: SGHDT and YYEEEE. Trimming removed 4 bases at V and 7 bases at J, with 12 bases between. The CDR3 sequence is CASSGDPKEQYF. For the CDR3, the DNA is TGTGCCAGCAGCGGGGACCCAAAGGAGCAGTACTTC.

This sequence joins TRBV9 and TRBJ2-5; the D is unclear. V was trimmed by 5 bases and J by 6 bases, leaving 8 bases between them. CDR1 and CDR2 (germline): SGDLS, YYNGEE. This CDR3 has 11 residues. For the CDR3, the DNA is TGTGCCAGCAGTAAGGATCAGACCCAGTACTTC. The encoded protein is CASSKDQTQYF. Combining the CDR3 with reference TRBV9 and TRBJ2-5 gives the whole variable domain DSGVTQTPKHLITATGQRVTLRCSPRSGDLSVYWYQQSLDQGLQFLIQYYNGEERAKGNILERFSAQQFPDLHSELNLSSLELGDSALYFCASSKDQTQYFGPGTRLLVL.

This clonotype turned up a few times. The chain combines TRBV10-3 with TRBJ2-5; TRBD1 aligns across 10 bases. The CDR3 contains 12 residues. Trimming cost V 8 bases and J 4 bases; bases outside gene matches: 1. Germline V gives CDR1 ENHRY, CDR2 SYGVKD. CDR3 nucleotide sequence: TGTGCCATCGGACAGGGGGGAGAGACCCAGTACTTC. This encodes CAIGQGGETQYF.

This clonotype appeared many times. The chain has TRBV7-9 and TRBJ2-1; no clear D gene. Trimming shortened V by 2 bases and J by 0 bases, and 8 bases separated the two germline ends. Germline assignment: CDR1 SEHNR and CDR2 FQNEAQ (reference sequence). CDR3 length equals 15 residues. CDR3 sequence (DNA): TGTGCCAGCAGCTTACCGGAGTCCTCCTACAATGAGCAGTTCTTC. Its protein is CASSLPESSYNEQFF. Full variable domain (missing parts from reference TRBV7-9 and TRBJ2-1): DTGVSQNPRHKITKRGQNVTFRCDPISEHNRLYWYRQTLGQGPEFLTYFQNEAQLEKSRLLSDRFSAERPKGSFSTLEIQRTEQGDSAMYLCASSLPESSYNEQFFGPGTRLTVL.

The rearrangement uses TRBV4-1 and TRBJ2-1; TRBD2 agrees at 7 bases. V was pared by 4 bases and J by 10 bases, with 13 bases of the junction left unmatched. The germline V gene encodes CDR1 MGHRA and CDR2 YSYEKL. The CDR3 contains 15 residues. Written as DNA, the CDR3 is TGCGCCAGCAGCCCTAAGGCGGGAGCATACTGGGAGCAGTTCTTC. This gives the protein CASSPKAGAYWEQFF.

In this sample, this clonotype turned up many times. The rearrangement joins TRBV5-6 to TRBJ2-7; TRBD1 matches at 10 bases. J was trimmed by 0 bases and V by 4 bases; bases with no gene match: 4. The CDR3 has 15 amino acids. From germline, CDR1 is SGHDT and CDR2 YYEEEE. CDR3 DNA sequence: TGTGCCAGCAGCCCTCGGACAGGGGGCTCCTACGAGCAGTACTTC. This sequence encodes CASSPRTGGSYEQYF.

This clonotype occurred a few times. V gene TRBV24-1 combines with J gene TRBJ2-2; D gene uncertain. This CDR3 contains 12 residues. V was clipped by 1 base and J by 7 bases, with 3 bases between them. Germline CDR1 is KGHDR and CDR2 is SFDVKD. This chain's CDR3 is CATSDFSGELFF. The CDR3 bases are TGTGCCACCAGTGATTTTAGCGGGGAGCTGTTTTTT.

The chain combines TRBV5-1 with TRBJ2-3; TRBD2 matches at 13 bases. V gave up 4 bases and J gave up 0 bases; unmatched junction bases: 5. Germline V gene sequence: CDR1 SGHRS, CDR2 YFSETQ. CDR3 length: 17 amino acids. CDR3 nucleotide sequence: TGCGCCAGCAGCCCGGGACTAGCGGGACCTAGCACAGATACGCAGTATTTT. Translating it yields CASSPGLAGPSTDTQYF.

There are a few counts of this clonotype. The chain couples TRBV2 to TRBJ2-3; 7 bases align to TRBD1. The trim removed 6 bases at V and 1 base at J, leaving 4 bases unmatched. The CDR3 runs 14 residues. Per germline, CDR1 SNHLY and CDR2 FYNNEI. The CDR3 DNA is TGTGCCAGCAGGAGGGGGCAAGGCACAGATACGCAGTATTTT. Amino acid sequence: CASRRGQGTDTQYF.

The chain recombines TRBV6-5 with TRBJ2-5; D possibly corresponds to TRBD1 (7 bases). This CDR3 has 15 amino acids. Germline CDR1 is MNHEY and CDR2 is SVGAGI. The germline V and J ends were trimmed by 4 bases and 5 bases, with 17 bases remaining between them. This chain's CDR3 is CASSSQGGGVETQYF. CDR3 in DNA: TGTGCCAGCAGTTCGCAGGGGGGAGGAGTCGAGACCCAGTACTTC.

In this sample, this clonotype turned up many times. The chain has TRBV2 and TRBJ2-3; the match to TRBD1 covers 7 bases. This CDR3 spans 13 amino acids. V trimming: 6 bases; J trimming: 1 base; junction bases outside the gene matches: 1. CDR1 is SNHLY, CDR2 FYNNEI, per germline. DNA of the CDR3: TGTGCCAGCAGAACAGGGGGCACAGATACGCAGTATTTT. Translated, it gives CASRTGGTDTQYF.

This clonotype was counted many times. The rearrangement links TRBV28 to TRBJ2-7; 7 nucleotides align to TRBD1. There are 15 residues in the CDR3. V trimming: 5 bases; J trimming: 0 bases; junction bases outside the gene matches: 7. Looked up from germline, CDR1 is MDHEN and CDR2 is SYDVKM. The DNA of the CDR3 is TGTGCCAGCAGTCCCTACAGGGGAACCTCCTACGAGCAGTACTTC. Its protein is CASSPYRGTSYEQYF.

Only a few counts were recorded for this clonotype. V is TRBV29-1 and J is TRBJ2-1; D uncertain. The CDR3 covers 11 residues. Germline values: CDR1 SQVTM, CDR2 ANQGSEA. Deletions cut 4 bases from V and 5 bases from J, with 6 bases between. CDR3 bases: TGCAGCGTTGCCCTGGACAATGAGCAGTTCTTC. It translates to CSVALDNEQFF.

This clonotype occurred a few times. V usage is TRBV12-3 or TRBV12-4 and J usage is TRBJ2-7; D gene unclear. Trimming took 6 bases from V and 3 from J, leaving 21 bases between them. This CDR3 comprises 16 residues. This CDR3 reads CASSFGPSRKDYEQYF. Here the CDR3 DNA reads TGTGCCAGCAGCTTTGGCCCGAGTCGAAAGGACTACGAGCAGTACTTC.

Concerning this clonotype itself: This may arise from a read error, as a much more abundant clone is one base away. The chain employs TRBV28 and TRBJ2-5; D gene uncertain. CDR3 length equals 15 residues. CDR1 MDHEN and CDR2 SYDVKM come from the germline V gene. V was shortened by 3 bases and J by 2 bases, with 13 bases between the two germline ends. CDR3 coding DNA: TGTGCCAGCAGTTTCCCCTTCGACTCACAAGAGACCCAGTACTTC. Its protein is CASSFPFDSQETQYF.

The chain couples TRBV7-9 to TRBJ2-7; 10 bases match TRBD1. Germline trimming cut 4 bases from V and 4 bases from J; bases unmatched to any gene: 7. CDR1 is SEHNR, CDR2 FQNEAQ, per germline (reference sequence). CDR3 length: 15 amino acids. Here the CDR3 reads CASSSSGTGDYEQYF. CDR3 in DNA: TGTGCCAGCAGCTCAAGCGGGACAGGGGATTACGAGCAGTACTTC.